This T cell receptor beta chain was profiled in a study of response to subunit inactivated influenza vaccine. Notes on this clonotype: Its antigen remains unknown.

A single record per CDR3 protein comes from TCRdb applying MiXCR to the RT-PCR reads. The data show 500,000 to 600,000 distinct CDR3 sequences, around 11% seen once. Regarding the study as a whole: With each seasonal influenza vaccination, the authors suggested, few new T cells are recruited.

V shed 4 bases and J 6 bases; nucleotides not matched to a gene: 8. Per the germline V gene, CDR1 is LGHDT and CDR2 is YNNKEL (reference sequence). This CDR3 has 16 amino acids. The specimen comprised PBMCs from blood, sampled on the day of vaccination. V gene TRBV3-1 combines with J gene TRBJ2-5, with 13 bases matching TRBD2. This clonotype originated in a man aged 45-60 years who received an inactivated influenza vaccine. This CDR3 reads CASSPTSGGAGKTQYF. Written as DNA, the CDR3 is TGTGCCAGCAGCCCCACTAGCGGGGGGGCTGGGAAGACCCAGTACTTC.